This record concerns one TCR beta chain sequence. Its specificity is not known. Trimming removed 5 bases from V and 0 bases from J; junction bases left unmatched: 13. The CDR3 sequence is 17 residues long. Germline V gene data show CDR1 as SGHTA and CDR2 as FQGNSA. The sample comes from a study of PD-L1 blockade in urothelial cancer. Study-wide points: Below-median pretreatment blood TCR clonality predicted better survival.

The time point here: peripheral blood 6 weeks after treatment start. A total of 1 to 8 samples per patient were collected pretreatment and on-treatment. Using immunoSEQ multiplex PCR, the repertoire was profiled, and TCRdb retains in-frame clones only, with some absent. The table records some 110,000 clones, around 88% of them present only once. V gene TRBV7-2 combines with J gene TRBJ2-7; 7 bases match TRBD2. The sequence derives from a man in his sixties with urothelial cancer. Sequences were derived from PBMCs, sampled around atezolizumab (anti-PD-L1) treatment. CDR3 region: CASSQGVGRGTSYEQYF. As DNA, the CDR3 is TGTGCCAGCAGCCAAGGGGTTGGGAGGGGAACCTCCTACGAGCAGTACTTC.